The 7 T cell receptor beta chains in this list originate from one sample, sequenced in a study of blood T cells in healthy people across ages. Using a J-beta primer mix together with a sample-barcoded 5' primer, a second PCR was run for about 6 to 12 cycles. Via MiXCR, TCRdb re-called the 5' RACE reads, giving one row per CDR3 protein. Of 1.5 million to 2 million distinct CDR3 sequences listed, roughly 27% were seen once; the top ten hold 7.7%. The sample taken for sequencing was blood. These receptors all stem from a young woman in good health.

This clonotype was counted a few times. V and J are TRBV20-1 and TRBJ2-1, with D possibly TRBD2 on 6 matching bases. V was trimmed by 3 bases and J by 10 bases, leaving 16 bases between them. Germline V lookup: CDR1 DFQATT, CDR2 SNEGSKA (reference sequence). CDR3 length: 13 amino acids. CDR3 residues: CSASGSGRIEQFF. CDR3 sequence (DNA): TGCAGTGCTAGCGGGAGCGGTAGGATCGAGCAGTTCTTC.

This chain joins TRBV2 and TRBJ2-7; D gene ambiguous. Per the germline V gene, CDR1 is SNHLY and CDR2 is FYNNEI. The CDR3 has 13 amino acids. Trimming took off 2 bases at V and 4 bases at J, with 9 bases between the two ends. The CDR3 here is CASSESKEYEQYF. The CDR3 nucleotides are TGTGCCAGCAGTGAATCCAAGGAGTACGAGCAGTACTTC.

This clonotype was detected ten times or more. The chain has TRBV15 and TRBJ2-5, with 9 bases aligning to TRBD2. Per germline, CDR1 LNHNV and CDR2 YYDKDF (reference sequence). The V segment lost 5 bases and the J segment 1 base; nucleotides outside the gene matches: 5. CDR3 size: 15 residues. CDR3: CATSSGLAIQETQYF. The CDR3 coding sequence is TGTGCCACCAGCTCGGGACTAGCTATCCAAGAGACCCAGTACTTC.

This clonotype was recorded many times. The J gene is TRBJ2-7, the V gene TRBV7-2; 8 bases line up with TRBD2. Germline-derived CDR1 and CDR2 are SGHTA and FQGNSA. J was trimmed by 2 bases and V by 8 bases; bases with no gene match: 8. This CDR3 region has 14 residues. Here the CDR3 reads CASGKTSDPYEQYF. DNA for the CDR3: TGTGCCAGCGGCAAGACTAGCGATCCCTACGAGCAGTACTTC. The full variable domain, rest sourced from reference TRBV7-2 and TRBJ2-7, is GAGVSQSPSNKVTEKGKDVELRCDPISGHTALYWYRQSLGQGLEFLIYFQGNSAPDKSGLPSDRFSAERTGGSVSTLTIQRTQQEDSAVYLCASGKTSDPYEQYFGPGTRLTVT.

This clonotype was found a few times. The chain links TRBV2 to TRBJ2-7, with D perhaps TRBD1 (6 bases). The germline V and J ends were trimmed by 5 bases and 2 bases, with 13 bases remaining between them. Germline V gene lookup returns CDR1 SNHLY and CDR2 FYNNEI. CDR3 size: 14 residues. The CDR3 protein is CASSFGQLAYEQYF. In DNA form, the CDR3 reads TGTGCCAGCAGTTTCGGACAGCTGGCCTACGAGCAGTACTTC.

Regarding this clonotype: A much larger clone lies one base from this, so it may be a read error. This rearrangement joins TRBV29-1 to TRBJ2-5; 8 bases match TRBD1. Judging by the DNA end, TRBJ2-1 fits better; the J call may be wrong. This CDR3 has 14 residues. CDR1 and CDR2 (germline): SQVTM, ANQGSEA. The CDR3 DNA sequence: TGCAGCGCCGGAGGGACAGGCCGACAAGAGACCCAGTTCTTC. This translates into CSAGGTGRQETQFF.

This chain joins TRBV28 and TRBJ2-3; no clear D gene. V gave up 6 bases and J gave up 0 bases, with 16 bases separating them. Looked up from germline, CDR1 is MDHEN and CDR2 is SYDVKM. This CDR3 has 16 amino acids. CDR3 region: CASSLPGRRSTDTQYF. In DNA, the CDR3 is TGTGCCAGCAGCCTTCCGGGTCGTCGGAGCACAGATACGCAGTATTTT.